Following are 26 T cell receptor beta chains from one sample sequenced in a study of CD8+ T cells in alopecia areata. cDNA serving as the sequencing template came from extracted, reverse transcribed RNA. Here immunoSEQ multiplex PCR was the method, and the copy in TCRdb shows in-frame clones only, minus some. Of about 180,000 clones in the sample, over 55% were seen once. The material was CD4+ T cells sorted from blood, obtained at week 0. The receptor source for this set is a human donor with alopecia areata.

The gene calls are TRBV30 and TRBJ1-6; D perhaps matches TRBD1 (6 bases). The CDR3 has 15 residues. Germline values: CDR1 GTSNPN, CDR2 SVGIG (reference sequence). Trimming removed 4 bases at V and 7 bases at J, with 17 bases between. As DNA, the CDR3 is TGTGCCTGGATGAAGGGGGGTGTAAGGAATTCACCCCTCCACTTT. It translates to CAWMKGGVRNSPLHF.

The V call is TRBV12-5, the J call TRBJ2-5; 7 positions match TRBD2. Germline assignment: CDR1 LGHNT and CDR2 FRNRAP. This CDR3 region has 17 residues. Unmatched junction bases numbered 13, after V lost 6 bases and J lost 0 bases. The CDR3 reads CASGPPLSGAYQETQYF. Here the CDR3 DNA reads TGTGCTAGTGGCCCCCCCCTGAGCGGGGCGTACCAAGAGACCCAGTACTTC. The entire variable domain, with the rest obtained from reference TRBV12-5 and TRBJ2-5, is as follows: DARVTQTPRHKVTEMGQEVTMRCQPILGHNTVFWYRQTMMQGLELLAYFRNRAPLDDSGMPKDRFSAEMPDATLATLKIQPSEPRDSAVYFCASGPPLSGAYQETQYFGPGTRLLVL.

The rearrangement links TRBV7-2 to TRBJ2-7, with a weak D call TRBD2 (5 bases). Germline-derived CDR1 and CDR2 are SGHTA and FQGNSA. CDR3 length: 11 residues. The ends were cut back, 7 bases at V and 3 bases at J, with 7 bases in the middle. Here the CDR3 DNA reads TGTGCCAGCACGGGAAACTACGAGCAGTACTTC. It encodes CASTGNYEQYF.

A note on this clone: This CDR3 is also generated by other DNA sequences in the sample. V usage is TRBV29-1 and J usage is TRBJ2-5, with TRBD2 as a possible D gene (5 bases). CDR3 length: 13 amino acids. The V gene's germline CDR1 is SQVTM and CDR2 ANQGSEA. Deletions cut 3 bases from V and 4 bases from J, with 12 bases between. CDR3 sequence reads: CSVDRGSGETQYF. The CDR3 nucleotides read TGCAGCGTTGACCGGGGTTCCGGAGAGACCCAGTACTTC.

The CDR3 protein is CASSPPGAYGYTF. DNA of the CDR3: TGTGCCAGCTCACCACCGGGGGCCTATGGCTACACCTTC. The rearrangement joins TRBV18 to TRBJ1-2; D possibly corresponds to TRBD1 (6 bases). Germline V CDR1 and CDR2: KGHSH, LQKENI. CDR3 length equals 13 residues. V lost 0 bases and J lost 4, with 6 bases in between.

About this clone: The same CDR3 arises from other DNA sequences in this sample as well. V and J are TRBV5-1 and TRBJ2-6; the D is unclear. The CDR3 length is 15 residues. The germline V and J ends were trimmed by 0 bases and 0 bases, with 4 bases remaining between them. Germline values: CDR1 SGHRS, CDR2 YFSETQ. CDR3 residues: CASSLVVSGANVLTF. The CDR3 DNA reads as TGCGCCAGCAGCTTGGTAGTCTCTGGGGCCAACGTCCTGACTTTC.

V and J are TRBV18 and TRBJ2-5; 13 bases line up with TRBD2. Trimming at V came to 4 bases and at J to 2 bases, leaving 1 base not matched to a gene. The CDR3 loop spans 15 amino acids. The germline CDR1 and CDR2 sequences are KGHSH and LQKENI. CDR3 amino acids: CASSRLAGGQETQYF. In DNA, the CDR3 is TGTGCCAGCTCACGACTAGCGGGGGGACAAGAGACCCAGTACTTC.

J is TRBJ2-1 and V is TRBV10-2, with D maybe TRBD1 (6 bases). Germline V lookup: CDR1 WSHSY, CDR2 SAAADI. Trimming removed 7 bases at V and 8 bases at J, with 12 bases between. CDR3 size: 12 residues. The CDR3, as DNA: TGCGCCAGCACTAAACAGGGATATGAGCAGTTCTTC. It codes for CASTKQGYEQFF.

This chain uses TRBV29-1 with TRBJ2-5; TRBD1 might be the D (6 bases). The V and J ends lost 4 bases and 0 bases respectively, with 12 bases between them. Germline-derived CDR1 and CDR2 are SQVTM and ANQGSEA. The CDR3 totals 14 residues. CDR3: CSVVGPGDQETQYF. CDR3 coding DNA: TGCAGCGTTGTTGGACCAGGGGACCAAGAGACCCAGTACTTC.

This chain links TRBV29-1 with TRBJ2-3; D could derive from TRBD1 or TRBD2 (5 bases each). Germline V gene data show CDR1 as SQVTM and CDR2 as ANQGSEA. With 7 bases removed from V and 4 bases from J, the gap between germline ends came to 12 bases. This CDR3 region has 12 residues. The CDR3: CSAREGPDTQYF. In DNA, the CDR3 is TGCAGCGCACGTGAGGGGCCAGATACGCAGTATTTT.

In this sample, this clone turned up once. J is TRBJ1-1 and V is TRBV4-2; D might be TRBD1 (6 bases). CDR1 and CDR2 (germline): LGHNA, YNFKEQ. The CDR3 totals 16 residues. V lost 1 base and J lost 6, with 18 bases in between. The CDR3 spells CASSQGTTGMSAEAFF. The CDR3 DNA reads as TGTGCCAGCAGCCAAGGGACTACAGGGATGAGCGCTGAAGCTTTCTTT.

The CDR3 nucleotides read TGCGCCAGCAGCCAAGGTCTAGCGGGGGGCTCTGGGGCCAACGTCCTGACTTTC. Translation gives CASSQGLAGGSGANVLTF. V is TRBV4-3 and J is TRBJ2-6, with TRBD2 identical over 11 bases. Trimming took 1 base from V and 0 from J; bases not matched to a gene: 2. This CDR3 region has 18 residues. Germline CDR1 and CDR2: LGHNA and YSLEER.

CDR3 region: CASASSSGANVLTF. The CDR3 DNA reads TGCGCCAGCGCAAGTAGCTCTGGGGCCAACGTCCTGACTTTC. The chain has TRBV5-1 and TRBJ2-6; D unresolved. CDR1 is SGHRS and CDR2 is YFSETQ in the germline V gene. The CDR3 contains 14 residues. Trimming cost V 7 bases and J 0 bases, with 8 bases left between them.

Only a few counts were recorded for this clone. The chain links TRBV19 to TRBJ1-5; tentative D call: TRBD1 (6 bases). Germline V lookup: CDR1 LNHDA, CDR2 SQIVND (reference sequence). Trimming removed 5 bases at V and 4 bases at J, with 24 bases between. The CDR3 covers 18 residues. The CDR3 loop reads CASSPGGHLTARNQPQHF. CDR3 sequence (DNA): TGTGCCAGTAGTCCGGGGGGGCACTTAACGGCACGGAATCAGCCCCAGCATTTT.

The gene calls are TRBV27 and TRBJ1-6; 10 bases map to TRBD1. The trim removed 4 bases at V and 1 base at J, leaving 4 bases unmatched. Germline loops: CDR1 MNHEY, CDR2 SMNVEV (reference sequence). The CDR3 loop spans 17 amino acids. The CDR3 loop is CASSSRDRGSYNSPLHF. As DNA, the CDR3 is TGTGCCAGCAGTTCCCGGGACAGGGGATCCTATAATTCACCCCTCCACTTT.

This clone was seen a single time. This sample also contains other DNA sequences that code for the same CDR3. The V call is TRBV29-1, the J call TRBJ1-1, with D unclear. V dropped 7 bases and J dropped 0 bases, with 6 bases sitting between them. CDR1 is SQVTM, CDR2 ANQGSEA, per germline. The CDR3 runs to 11 residues. The CDR3 loop reads CSGTVNTEAFF. The CDR3 DNA follows: TGCAGCGGGACGGTGAACACTGAAGCTTTCTTT.

This chain joins TRBV4-3 and TRBJ1-2; tentatively, D is TRBD1 (5 bases). From germline, CDR1 is LGHNA and CDR2 YSLEER. This CDR3 spans 14 amino acids. V lost 4 bases to trimming and J lost 8 bases, with 17 bases between them. The CDR3 DNA is TGCGCCAGCAGCCCCCCAGGAGGGGTGGGGGGCTACACCTTC. Protein: CASSPPGGVGGYTF.

This chain links TRBV19 with TRBJ1-2; TRBD1 matches at 7 bases. J was trimmed by 6 bases and V by 4 bases; bases with no gene match: 8. The CDR3 runs 14 residues. Per germline, CDR1 LNHDA and CDR2 SQIVND (reference sequence). The CDR3 spells CASSTGGVRNGYTF. In DNA form, the CDR3 reads TGTGCCAGTAGTACAGGGGGTGTCCGGAATGGCTACACCTTC.

CDR3 protein: CASSFLVGSNTEAFF. In nucleotides, the CDR3 is TGTGCCAGCAGTTTTCTCGTGGGCTCTAACACTGAAGCTTTCTTT. The V call is TRBV27, the J call TRBJ1-1; no clear D gene. The CDR3 extends over 15 amino acids. Germline loops: CDR1 MNHEY, CDR2 SMNVEV (reference sequence). V lost 3 bases, J lost 2 bases, and 13 bases lay in between.

V usage is TRBV27 and J usage is TRBJ1-2, with D unresolved. V shed 4 bases and J shed 5 bases, with 14 bases lying between them. This CDR3 comprises 14 residues. Germline loops: CDR1 MNHEY, CDR2 SMNVEV (reference sequence). CDR3 bases: TGTGCCAGCAGTTCCCTATCTACACCATATGGCTACACCTTC. This translates into CASSSLSTPYGYTF.

J is TRBJ2-5 and V is TRBV29-1; D could derive from TRBD1 or TRBD2 (6 bases each). CDR3 length equals 14 residues. Trimming shortened V by 0 bases and J by 7 bases, and 15 bases separated the two germline ends. Germline V lookup: CDR1 SQVTM, CDR2 ANQGSEA. The CDR3 region is CSVEDLTGAGTQYF. The DNA of the CDR3 is TGCAGCGTTGAAGATCTCACGGGGGCCGGGACCCAGTACTTC.

Notes on this clone: At one end, the junction sequence differs from germline, possibly due to a read error. The gene calls are TRBV28 and TRBJ1-4, with a weak D call TRBD1 (6 bases). The CDR3 covers 15 residues. Germline assignment: CDR1 MDHEN and CDR2 SYDVKM. The CDR3 bases are TGTGCCAGCAGCTCTCTCGGGACAACTAATGAAAAACCGTTTTTT. Translated: CASSSLGTTNEKPFF. Complete variable domain (other parts from reference TRBV28 and TRBJ1-4): DVKVTQSSRYLVKRTGEKVFLECVQDMDHENMFWYRQDPGLGLRLIYFSYDVKMKEKGDIPEGYSVSREKKERFSLILESASTNQTSMYLCASSSLGTTNEKPFFGSGTQLSVL.

A few counts support this clone. V and J are TRBV10-3 and TRBJ1-1; no clear D. The length of the CDR3 is 13 residues. V was pared by 4 bases and J by 6 bases, with 12 bases between. Germline CDR1 ENHRY, CDR2 SYGVKD. This CDR3 reads CAISGEGYAEAFF. The CDR3 nucleotides read TGTGCCATCAGTGGGGAGGGATACGCTGAAGCTTTCTTT.

Note on this clone: The CDR3 ends on some other residue instead of the conserved phenylalanine or tryptophan, so this is likely a read error. The DNA is left out, because the CDR3 cannot be placed on it with certainty; the CDR3 is given as TCRdb lists it. This chain joins TRBV21-1 and TRBJ2-7; the D call of TRBD1 is as the table states it, not checked on the DNA. TRBV21-1 is reported as a pseudogene. The CDR3 contains 8 residues when both ends are counted. CDR3: CASEWTAT.

With regard to this clone: The sample has other DNA sequences that encode this CDR3 too. The chain is built from TRBV29-1 and TRBJ1-5; D remains ambiguous. The length of the CDR3 is 12 residues. V was pared by 4 bases and J by 1 base, with 5 bases between. Germline V gene sequence: CDR1 SQVTM, CDR2 ANQGSEA. The CDR3 region has the DNA TGCAGCGTTGCGGGCAGCAATCAGCCCCAGCATTTT. Amino acids: CSVAGSNQPQHF.

This rearrangement joins TRBV29-1 to TRBJ1-1; TRBD1 is a possible D gene (5 bases). V gave up 8 bases and J gave up 1 base, with 17 bases separating them. In germline, CDR1 is SQVTM, CDR2 ANQGSEA. The CDR3 runs 14 residues. This chain's CDR3 is CSTQLGPPNTEAFF. CDR3 nucleotide sequence: TGCAGCACCCAGTTGGGACCACCGAACACTGAAGCTTTCTTT.